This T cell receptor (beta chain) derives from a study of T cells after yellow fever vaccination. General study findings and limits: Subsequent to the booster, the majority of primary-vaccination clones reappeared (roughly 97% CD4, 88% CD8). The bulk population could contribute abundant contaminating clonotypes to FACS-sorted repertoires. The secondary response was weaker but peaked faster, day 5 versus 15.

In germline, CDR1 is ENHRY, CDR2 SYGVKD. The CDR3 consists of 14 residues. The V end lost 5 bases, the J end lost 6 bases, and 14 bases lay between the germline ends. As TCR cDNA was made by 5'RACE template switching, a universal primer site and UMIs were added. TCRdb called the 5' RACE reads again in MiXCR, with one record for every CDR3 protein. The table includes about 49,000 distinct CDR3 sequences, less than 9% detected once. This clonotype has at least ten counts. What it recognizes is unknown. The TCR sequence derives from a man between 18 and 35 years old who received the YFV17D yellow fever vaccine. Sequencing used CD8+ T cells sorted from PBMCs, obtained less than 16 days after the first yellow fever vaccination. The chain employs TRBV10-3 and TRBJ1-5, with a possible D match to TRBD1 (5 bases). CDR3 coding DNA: TGTGCCATCAGTCAGGGAGCTACCGGTCAGCCCCAGCATTTT. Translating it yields CAISQGATGQPQHF.